What follows are 31 T cell receptor beta chains derived from one specimen sequenced in a study of blood T cell repertoires in COVID-19 (dated by TCRdb to between 2020 and 2021). Receptors were amplified or captured by the immunoSEQ multiplex PCR assay. The table comes from immuneACCESS by way of TCRdb, which keeps in-frame sequences with V and J called. Part of the clones is missing from these tables; in studies checked, under half for an unresolved V gene and the rest for unknown reasons. The sample table holds more than 200,000 clones, of which 87% were seen once. The top ten hold about 6% of the sample. Sequencing was performed on PBMCs or T cells enriched from blood (not recorded which). Receptor source: a woman younger than 45 with acute COVID-19.

The rearrangement links TRBV12-3 or TRBV12-4 to TRBJ1-5, with 9 positions matching TRBD1. V shed 3 bases, J shed 14 bases, and the junction held 5 bases outside the gene matches. This CDR3 region has 12 residues. The CDR3 sequence is CASSFGRDREHF. Here the CDR3 DNA reads TGTGCCAGCAGTTTTGGGAGGGACAGGGAGCATTTT.

This clone was found a few times. J is TRBJ1-3 and V is TRBV20-1; D not resolved. The length of the CDR3 is 12 residues. The germline V gene has CDR1 DFQATT and CDR2 SNEGSKA (reference sequence). V dropped 3 bases and J dropped 3 bases, with 6 bases sitting between them. CDR3 in DNA: TGCAGTGCTAGTCCCGGTGGAAACACCATATATTTT. Amino acids: CSASPGGNTIYF.

The chain joins TRBV12-5 to TRBJ2-7; TRBD1 is a possible D gene (5 bases). The CDR3 has 12 residues. Trimming removed 5 bases at V and 2 bases at J, with 7 bases between. CDR1 is LGHNT, CDR2 FRNRAP, per germline. The CDR3 loop reads CASGRQTYEQYF. The CDR3 DNA sequence: TGTGCTAGTGGTAGACAGACCTACGAGCAGTACTTC.

This clone was seen only a few times. The chain employs TRBV6-6 and TRBJ2-2; 7 nucleotides match TRBD1. The CDR3 loop spans 14 amino acids. Germline V gene data show CDR1 as MNHNY and CDR2 as SVGAGI (reference sequence). V gave up 8 bases and J gave up 3 bases; unmatched junction bases: 6. The CDR3 is CASADRVYTGELFF. The DNA of the CDR3 is TGTGCCAGCGCCGACAGGGTCTACACCGGGGAGCTGTTTTTT.

V is TRBV6-2 or TRBV6-3 and J is TRBJ2-5; 11 bases match TRBD2. This CDR3 region has 14 residues. V was clipped by 6 bases and J by 4 bases; unmatched bases: 4. Germline assignment: CDR1 MNHEY and CDR2 SVGEGT. CDR3 amino acids: CASRYGTSGETQYF. For the CDR3, the DNA is TGTGCCAGCAGATACGGGACTAGCGGAGAGACCCAGTACTTC.

This clone is a singleton in its sample. The rearrangement uses TRBV5-1 and TRBJ2-1; 9 bases agree with TRBD2. The CDR3 is 16 residues long. The germline V gene has CDR1 SGHRS and CDR2 YFSETQ. V trimming: 4 bases; J trimming: 7 bases; junction bases outside the gene matches: 12. CDR3 amino acids: CASSPGGGGAMNEQFF. The CDR3 coding sequence is TGCGCCAGCAGCCCGGGAGGCGGGGGGGCCATGAATGAGCAGTTCTTC.

This clone was seen once. The chain links TRBV13 to TRBJ2-1; 10 positions agree with TRBD1. With 1 base clipped from V and 8 bases from J, the junction kept 5 bases outside the gene matches. In germline, CDR1 is PRHDT, CDR2 FYEKMQ (reference sequence). This CDR3 comprises 15 residues. CDR3 sequence (DNA): TGTGCCAGCAGCTTAGTGGAGACAGGGGGCCATGAGCAGTTCTTC. Translated: CASSLVETGGHEQFF.

The chain uses TRBV11-2 and TRBJ2-5; D unclear. CDR1 and CDR2 from the germline V gene are SGHAT and FQNNGV. The V and J ends lost 5 bases and 4 bases respectively, with 11 bases between them. The CDR3 is 13 amino acids. CDR3 protein: CASSLDGGETQYF. The DNA of the CDR3 is TGTGCCAGCAGCCTTGACGGCGGAGAGACCCAGTACTTC.

The chain links TRBV27 to TRBJ2-5; TRBD2 aligns across 8 bases. V dropped 0 bases and J dropped 5; count of bases not matched to a gene: 5. The CDR3 loop spans 15 amino acids. The germline gives CDR1 MNHEY, CDR2 SMNVEV (reference sequence). The CDR3 bases are TGTGCCAGCAGTTTATCGGGACTAGTCATGGAGACCCAGTACTTC. This translates into CASSLSGLVMETQYF.

In its sample, this clone was seen once. The DNA of the CDR3 is TGCAGTGCTAGTGGAGGGATCTATGGCTACACCTTC. This gives the protein CSASGGIYGYTF. The chain couples TRBV20-1 to TRBJ1-2; D gene ambiguous. Germline CDR1 reads DFQATT; CDR2 reads SNEGSKA (reference sequence). This CDR3 has 12 amino acids. Trimming shortened V by 3 bases and J by 4 bases, and 9 bases separated the two germline ends.

The chain combines TRBV6-2 or TRBV6-3 with TRBJ1-2; tentatively, D is TRBD1 (6 bases). The CDR3 contains 12 residues. Germline CDR1 MNHEY, CDR2 SVGEGT. V was shortened by 0 bases and J by 7 bases, with 6 bases between the two germline ends. The CDR3: CASSYSGAGYTF. The CDR3 nucleotides read TGTGCCAGCAGTTACTCGGGGGCTGGCTACACCTTC.

This CDR3 is CASSYTGPDEQFF. CDR3 bases: TGCGCCAGCAGCTATACAGGGCCCGATGAGCAGTTCTTC. This rearrangement joins TRBV5-1 to TRBJ2-1; a weak D match, TRBD1 (6 bases). The CDR3 has 13 amino acids. Germline loops: CDR1 SGHRS, CDR2 YFSETQ. Trimming shortened V by 3 bases and J by 8 bases, and 12 bases separated the two germline ends.

V is TRBV11-1 and J is TRBJ2-5; a weak D match, TRBD2 (6 bases). Germline CDR1 SGHAT, CDR2 FQDESV (reference sequence). The CDR3 loop spans 14 amino acids. V was trimmed by 0 bases and J by 3 bases, leaving 8 bases between them. The chain's CDR3 is CASSLASGKETQYF. CDR3 DNA sequence: TGTGCCAGCAGCTTAGCTAGCGGTAAAGAGACCCAGTACTTC. Using reference TRBV11-1 and TRBJ2-5 for the parts outside the CDR3, the full variable domain is EAEVAQSPRYKITEKSQAVAFWCDPISGHATLYWYRQILGQGPELLVQFQDESVVDDSQLPKDRFSAERLKGVDSTLKIQPAELGDSAMYLCASSLASGKETQYFGPGTRLLVL.

This chain joins TRBV2 and TRBJ2-5, with TRBD2 matching over 11 bases. The CDR3 has 15 amino acids. After removal of 6 bases from V and 4 bases from J, the junction contained 7 bases not matched to a gene. The germline V gene has CDR1 SNHLY and CDR2 FYNNEI. CDR3 residues: CASSVSGGAGETQYF. The DNA of the CDR3 is TGTGCCAGCAGCGTTAGCGGGGGGGCCGGAGAGACCCAGTACTTC.

A few counts support this clone. V and J are TRBV20-1 and TRBJ1-5, with a tentative D call TRBD1 (6 bases). The CDR3 spans 16 residues. V lost 3 bases, J lost 0 bases, and 15 bases lay in between. The germline gives CDR1 DFQATT, CDR2 SNEGSKA (reference sequence). The CDR3, as DNA: TGCAGTGCTAGTTCGGGCACAGGGAATAGCAATCAGCCCCAGCATTTT. Translation: CSASSGTGNSNQPQHF.

Comments on this clone: This same CDR3 is encoded by further DNA sequences in the sample. The V and J genes are TRBV9 and TRBJ2-3; possible D gene TRBD2, 5 bases. This CDR3 is 13 amino acids long. V lost 2 bases and J 1 base, leaving 5 bases between the germline ends. Germline CDR1 and CDR2: SGDLS and YYNGEE. As DNA, the CDR3 is TGTGCCAGCAGCGTCGGGGGCACAGATACGCAGTATTTT. Its protein product is CASSVGGTDTQYF.

The rearrangement uses TRBV12-3 or TRBV12-4 and TRBJ1-6; D unresolved. Trimming pared 3 bases from V and 6 bases from J, leaving 6 bases between. The CDR3 is 13 amino acids. The CDR3 DNA reads TGTGCCAGCAGTTTCGGGTTTAATTCACCCCTCCACTTT. As protein: CASSFGFNSPLHF.

CDR3: CAWSGTIDNGEAFF. The CDR3 bases are TGTGCCTGGAGCGGGACAATCGATAATGGTGAAGCTTTCTTT. The gene calls are TRBV30 and TRBJ1-1, with D possibly TRBD1 on 6 matching bases. Germline V lookup: CDR1 GTSNPN, CDR2 SVGIG (reference sequence). V dropped 3 bases and J dropped 7 bases, with 18 bases sitting between them. This CDR3 spans 14 amino acids.

This clone was found a few times. The CDR3 bases are TGTGCCAGCAGCTCCCGGGGGGAGAACACTGAAGCTTTCTTT. This encodes CASSSRGENTEAFF. This rearrangement joins TRBV28 to TRBJ1-1; perhaps TRBD1 as D (5 bases). Trimming stripped 6 bases from V and 1 base from J, with 12 bases between. Germline CDR1 is MDHEN and CDR2 is SYDVKM. CDR3 length: 14 amino acids.

This clone has a handful of counts. The chain has TRBV28 and TRBJ1-3; no clear D. CDR1 and CDR2 (germline): MDHEN, SYDVKM. The CDR3 spans 17 residues. V lost 3 bases and J lost 1, with 16 bases in between. CDR3 residues: CASSFAARRLSGNTIYF. Written as DNA, the CDR3 is TGTGCCAGCAGTTTTGCGGCCAGAAGGTTGTCTGGAAACACCATATATTTT.

This rearrangement joins TRBV7-9 to TRBJ2-5; possible D gene TRBD1, 6 bases. Germline CDR1 is SEHNR and CDR2 is FQNEAQ (reference sequence). The CDR3 contains 14 residues. The V end was cut by 5 bases, the J end by 2 bases, with 12 bases between. The CDR3 here is CASSPTGRQETQYF. CDR3 DNA: TGTGCCAGCAGCCCAACAGGGCGACAAGAGACCCAGTACTTC.

Only a few counts were recorded for this clone. The V gene is TRBV7-9, the J gene TRBJ2-1; perhaps TRBD2 as D (5 bases). The V gene lost 2 bases and the J gene lost 0 bases, with 11 bases spanning the gap. CDR1 and CDR2 (germline): SEHNR, FQNEAQ (reference sequence). The CDR3 covers 16 residues. The CDR3 DNA is TGTGCCAGCAGCTTAATTGCGGGTGGCTCCTACAATGAGCAGTTCTTC. Translation: CASSLIAGGSYNEQFF.

The rearrangement links TRBV28 to TRBJ2-5, with 10 bases fitting TRBD1. The junction had 6 bases not matched to a gene; V was cut back by 4 bases and J by 4 bases. The CDR3 contains 15 residues. CDR1 is MDHEN and CDR2 is SYDVKM in the germline V gene. CDR3 protein: CASSSSGQGLETQYF. The CDR3 DNA follows: TGTGCCAGCAGTTCCTCGGGACAGGGGTTAGAGACCCAGTACTTC.

The chain uses TRBV29-1 and TRBJ1-2; tentative D call: TRBD1 (5 bases). The V end lost 2 bases, the J end lost 5 bases, and 15 bases lay between the germline ends. The germline CDR1 and CDR2 sequences are SQVTM and ANQGSEA. This CDR3 is 14 amino acids long. The CDR3 bases are TGCAGCGTTGAACCCCCAGGGAATGGGTATGGCTACACCTTC. Translated, it gives CSVEPPGNGYGYTF.

DNA for the CDR3: TGTGCCAGCAGCGCAAGAGGACAGAACACTGAAGCTTTCTTT. Its protein product is CASSARGQNTEAFF. The V and J genes are TRBV7-2 and TRBJ1-1; weak D call: TRBD1 (5 bases). Trimming shortened V by 5 bases and J by 1 base, and 11 bases separated the two germline ends. This CDR3 contains 14 residues. Looked up from germline, CDR1 is SGHTA and CDR2 is FQGNSA.

V is TRBV29-1 and J is TRBJ2-7, with a tentative D call TRBD2 (6 bases). CDR1 and CDR2 from the germline V gene are SQVTM and ANQGSEA. This CDR3 has 15 residues. V lost 4 bases and J lost 4, with 20 bases in between. CDR3 coding DNA: TGCAGCGTTGTATATGGGGGGACGGGGAAGTACGAGCAGTACTTC. It codes for CSVVYGGTGKYEQYF.

V is TRBV19 and J is TRBJ2-7, with D perhaps TRBD1 (6 bases). The CDR3 runs 13 residues. V lost 5 bases, J lost 2 bases, and 10 bases lay in between. Germline CDR1 is LNHDA and CDR2 is SQIVND (reference sequence). The CDR3 DNA follows: TGTGCCAGTAGTGGCACAGGGACCTACGAGCAGTACTTC. This gives the protein CASSGTGTYEQYF.

V and J are TRBV28 and TRBJ1-5, with D hard to call. CDR3 size: 14 residues. The V and J ends lost 7 bases and 4 bases respectively, with 14 bases between them. Germline loops: CDR1 MDHEN, CDR2 SYDVKM. The CDR3 here is CASIQIGGNQPQHF. CDR3 DNA sequence: TGTGCCAGCATCCAAATAGGCGGAAATCAGCCCCAGCATTTT.

The CDR3 protein is CASSGQAGALTDTQYF. The CDR3 DNA is TGTGCCAGCAGTGGGCAAGCGGGAGCCCTGACAGATACGCAGTATTTT. The chain employs TRBV2 and TRBJ2-3, with 8 bases lining up with TRBD2. The junction had 9 bases not matched to a gene; V was cut back by 4 bases and J by 3 bases. CDR3 length equals 16 residues. The V gene's germline CDR1 is SNHLY and CDR2 FYNNEI.

The rearrangement uses TRBV4-3 and TRBJ2-1; tentative D call: TRBD2 (5 bases). Germline values: CDR1 LGHNA, CDR2 YSLEER. The CDR3 is 16 residues long. Trimming removed 2 bases at V and 0 bases at J, with 11 bases between. CDR3 in DNA: TGCGCCAGCAGCCAACGGAGCGGAAGCTCCTACAATGAGCAGTTCTTC. Translating gives CASSQRSGSSYNEQFF.

The chain employs TRBV21-1 and TRBJ2-1; the table's TRBD1 call for D was not verified on the DNA. TRBV21-1 counts as a pseudogene. This CDR3 is 16 amino acids long. CDR3 residues: CASSMGQGSSYNEQFF. The CDR3 DNA reads as TGTGCCAGCAGCATGGGGCAGGGCAGCTCCTACAATGAGCAGTTCTTC.